This T cell receptor (beta chain) was sequenced during a study of human T cells and chemical hapten exposure. Background on the study: On about 2 cm by about 2 cm of upper inner arm skin, sensitization was performed with 2% DPC. Study-level results: Significantly more large CDR3 similarity clusters arose among expanded TCRs than among controls. With patch test score, the counts of PT1 expanded TCRs showed a positive correlation.

The CDR3 sequence is 18 residues long. Looked up from germline, CDR1 is LGHNA and CDR2 is YNFKEQ. The V end was cut by 2 bases, the J end by 0 bases, with 14 bases between. Ten or more counts support this clonotype. Its antigen is unknown. Time point: patch test 2, 6 weeks after DPC sensitization. Stated treatment: therapeutic diphenylcyclopropenone sensitization with weekly scalp DPC. As the library was built, unique molecular identifiers were attached to individual cDNA molecules. TCRdb reanalysed the RACE reads using MiXCR and keeps one entry per CDR3 protein. This table holds some 80,000 distinct CDR3 sequences, roughly 10% found once.

The receptor comes from a woman in her 30s with alopecia areata. Some clones in this sample may be carry-over from other donors' samples. Specimen: whole blood, collected in connection with sensitization to the hapten diphenylcyclopropenone (DPC). The chain uses TRBV4-2 and TRBJ1-6; D possibly corresponds to TRBD1 (6 bases). CDR3 region: CASSQIQGPSSYNSPLHF. Written as DNA, the CDR3 is TGTGCCAGCAGCCAAATACAGGGACCGAGCTCCTATAATTCACCCCTCCACTTT.